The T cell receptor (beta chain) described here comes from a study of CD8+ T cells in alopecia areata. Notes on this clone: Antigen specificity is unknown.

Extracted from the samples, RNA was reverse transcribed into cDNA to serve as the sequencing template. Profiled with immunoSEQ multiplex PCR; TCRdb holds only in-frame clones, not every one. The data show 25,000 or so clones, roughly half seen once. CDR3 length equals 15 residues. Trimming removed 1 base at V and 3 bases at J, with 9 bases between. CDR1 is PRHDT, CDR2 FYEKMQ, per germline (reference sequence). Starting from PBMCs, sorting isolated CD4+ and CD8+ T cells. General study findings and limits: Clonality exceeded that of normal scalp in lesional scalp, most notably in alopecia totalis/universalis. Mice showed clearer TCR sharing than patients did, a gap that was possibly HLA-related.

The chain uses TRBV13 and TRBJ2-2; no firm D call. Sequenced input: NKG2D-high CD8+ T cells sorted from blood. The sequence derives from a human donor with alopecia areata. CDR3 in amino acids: CASSLALQYTGELFF. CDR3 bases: TGTGCCAGCAGCTTAGCCCTCCAGTACACCGGGGAGCTGTTTTTT.